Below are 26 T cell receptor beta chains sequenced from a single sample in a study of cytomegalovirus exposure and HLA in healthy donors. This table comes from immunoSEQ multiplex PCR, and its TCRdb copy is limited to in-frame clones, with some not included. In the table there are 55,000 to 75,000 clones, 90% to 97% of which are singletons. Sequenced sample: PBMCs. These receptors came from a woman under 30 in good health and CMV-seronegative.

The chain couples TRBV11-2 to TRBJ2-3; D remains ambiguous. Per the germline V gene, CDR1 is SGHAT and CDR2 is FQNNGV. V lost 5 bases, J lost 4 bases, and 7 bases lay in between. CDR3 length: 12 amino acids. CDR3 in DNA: TGTGCCAGCAGCCCCGGGTCAGATACGCAGTATTTT. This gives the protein CASSPGSDTQYF.

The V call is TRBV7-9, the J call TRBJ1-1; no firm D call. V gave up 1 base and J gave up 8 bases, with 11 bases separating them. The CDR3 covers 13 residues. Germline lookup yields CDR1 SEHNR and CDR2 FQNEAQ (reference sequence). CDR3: CASSLGPQPEAFF. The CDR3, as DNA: TGTGCCAGCAGCTTAGGTCCACAGCCAGAAGCTTTCTTT.

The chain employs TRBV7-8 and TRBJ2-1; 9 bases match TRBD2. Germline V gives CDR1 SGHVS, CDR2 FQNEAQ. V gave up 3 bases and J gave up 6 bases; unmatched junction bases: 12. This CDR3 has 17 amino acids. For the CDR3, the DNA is TGTGCCAGCAGCTTTCCCCCTGCGGGGGGGCCGGGCAATGAGCAGTTCTTC. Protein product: CASSFPPAGGPGNEQFF.

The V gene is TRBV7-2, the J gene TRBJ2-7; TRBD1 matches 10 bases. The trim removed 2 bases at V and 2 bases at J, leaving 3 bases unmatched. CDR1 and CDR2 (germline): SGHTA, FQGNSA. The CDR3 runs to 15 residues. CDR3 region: CASSLRTGGPYEQYF. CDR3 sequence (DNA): TGTGCCAGCAGCTTAAGGACAGGGGGTCCCTACGAGCAGTACTTC.

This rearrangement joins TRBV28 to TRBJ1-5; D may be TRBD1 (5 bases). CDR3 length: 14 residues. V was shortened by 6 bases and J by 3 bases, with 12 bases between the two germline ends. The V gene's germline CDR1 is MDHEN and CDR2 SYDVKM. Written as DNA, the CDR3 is TGTGCCAGCAGCCCCAGGGCCTACAATCAGCCCCAGCATTTT. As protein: CASSPRAYNQPQHF.

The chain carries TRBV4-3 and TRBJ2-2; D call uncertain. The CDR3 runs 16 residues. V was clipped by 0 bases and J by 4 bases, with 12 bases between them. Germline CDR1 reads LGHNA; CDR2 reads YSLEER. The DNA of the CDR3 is TGCGCCAGCAGCCAAGAGGTCTATCCGGGCACCGGGGAGCTGTTTTTT. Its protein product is CASSQEVYPGTGELFF.

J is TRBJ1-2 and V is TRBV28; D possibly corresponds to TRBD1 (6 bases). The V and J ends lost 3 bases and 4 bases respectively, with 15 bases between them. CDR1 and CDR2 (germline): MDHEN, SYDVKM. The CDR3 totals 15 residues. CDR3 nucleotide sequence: TGTGCCAGCAGTTTCCGCGACAGGTTCTTCTATGGCTACACCTTC. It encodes CASSFRDRFFYGYTF.

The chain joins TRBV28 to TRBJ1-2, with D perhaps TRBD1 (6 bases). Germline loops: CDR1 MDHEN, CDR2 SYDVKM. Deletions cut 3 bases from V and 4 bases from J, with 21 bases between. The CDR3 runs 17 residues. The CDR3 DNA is TGTGCCAGCAGTTTCCACCCGGGGGGGGGCCGCCTCTATGGCTACACCTTC. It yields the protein CASSFHPGGGRLYGYTF.

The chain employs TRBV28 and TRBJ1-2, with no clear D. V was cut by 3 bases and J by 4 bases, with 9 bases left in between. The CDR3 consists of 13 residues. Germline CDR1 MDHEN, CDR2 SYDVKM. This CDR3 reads CASSFSEGYGYTF. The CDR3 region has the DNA TGTGCCAGCAGTTTTTCCGAGGGCTATGGCTACACCTTC.

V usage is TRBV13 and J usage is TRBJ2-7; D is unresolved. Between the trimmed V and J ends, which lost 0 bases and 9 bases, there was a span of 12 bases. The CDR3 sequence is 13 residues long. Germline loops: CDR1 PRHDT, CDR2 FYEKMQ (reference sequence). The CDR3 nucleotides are TGTGCCAGCAGCTTAGGGGGTAGTCCGGGGCAGTACTTC. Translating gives CASSLGGSPGQYF.

In DNA, the CDR3 is TGTGCCAGCAGCTTTCTTGGGGGGACAGATACGCAGTATTTT. This encodes CASSFLGGTDTQYF. V gene TRBV11-1 combines with J gene TRBJ2-3; tentatively, D is TRBD2 (6 bases). This CDR3 comprises 14 residues. Germline V gives CDR1 SGHAT, CDR2 FQDESV (reference sequence). V lost 3 bases, J lost 3 bases, and 10 bases lay in between.

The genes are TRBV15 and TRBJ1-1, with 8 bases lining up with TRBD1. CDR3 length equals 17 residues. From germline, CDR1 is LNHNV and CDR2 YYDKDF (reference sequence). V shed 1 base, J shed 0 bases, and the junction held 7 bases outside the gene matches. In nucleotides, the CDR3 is TGTGCCACCAGCAGAGGACAGGGGATCGGGATGAACACTGAAGCTTTCTTT. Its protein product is CATSRGQGIGMNTEAFF.

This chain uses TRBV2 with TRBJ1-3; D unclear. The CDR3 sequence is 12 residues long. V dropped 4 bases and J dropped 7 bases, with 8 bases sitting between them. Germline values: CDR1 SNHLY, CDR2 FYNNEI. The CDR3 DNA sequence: TGTGCCAGCAGTGGTACGCGGAACACCATATATTTT. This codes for CASSGTRNTIYF.

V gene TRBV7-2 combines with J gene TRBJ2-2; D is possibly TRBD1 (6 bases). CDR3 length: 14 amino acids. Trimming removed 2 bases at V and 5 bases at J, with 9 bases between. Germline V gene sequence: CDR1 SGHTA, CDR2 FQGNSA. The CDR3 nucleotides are TGTGCCAGCAGCTTATTTCAGGGGACCGGGGAGCTGTTTTTT. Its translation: CASSLFQGTGELFF.

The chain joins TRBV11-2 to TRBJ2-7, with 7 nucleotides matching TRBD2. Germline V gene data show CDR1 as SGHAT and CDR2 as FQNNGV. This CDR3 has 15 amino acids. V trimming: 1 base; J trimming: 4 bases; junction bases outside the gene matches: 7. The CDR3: CASSLGAGVGYEQYF. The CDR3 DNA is TGTGCCAGCAGCTTAGGCGCGGGAGTCGGGTACGAGCAGTACTTC.

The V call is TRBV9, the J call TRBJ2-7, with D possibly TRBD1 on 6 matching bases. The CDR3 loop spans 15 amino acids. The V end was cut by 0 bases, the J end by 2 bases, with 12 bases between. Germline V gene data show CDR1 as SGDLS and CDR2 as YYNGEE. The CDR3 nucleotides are TGTGCCAGCAGCGTAGGGGTGACAGGCGCCTACGAGCAGTACTTC. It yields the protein CASSVGVTGAYEQYF.

The CDR3 DNA reads TGTGCCAGCAGCCAAGATGGCGGGAGAGGGTACAATGAGCAGTTCTTC. Its translation: CASSQDGGRGYNEQFF. V is TRBV4-2 and J is TRBJ2-1, with 7 nucleotides matching TRBD2. Losses at the gene ends were 0 bases for V and 4 bases for J; bases not matched to a gene: 6. This CDR3 has 16 amino acids. Germline CDR1 is LGHNA and CDR2 is YNFKEQ.

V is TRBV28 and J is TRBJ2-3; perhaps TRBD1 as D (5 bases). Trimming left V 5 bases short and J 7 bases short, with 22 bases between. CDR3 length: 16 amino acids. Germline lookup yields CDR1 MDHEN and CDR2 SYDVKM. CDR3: CASSKRQPWAGYTQYF. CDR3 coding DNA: TGTGCCAGCAGTAAAAGACAGCCGTGGGCCGGATATACGCAGTATTTT.

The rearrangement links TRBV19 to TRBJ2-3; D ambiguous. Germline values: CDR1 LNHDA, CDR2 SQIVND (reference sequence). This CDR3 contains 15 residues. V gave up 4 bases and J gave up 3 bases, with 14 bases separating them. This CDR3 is CASSKVPERTDTQYF. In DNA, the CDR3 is TGTGCCAGTAGTAAGGTCCCGGAGAGGACAGATACGCAGTATTTT.

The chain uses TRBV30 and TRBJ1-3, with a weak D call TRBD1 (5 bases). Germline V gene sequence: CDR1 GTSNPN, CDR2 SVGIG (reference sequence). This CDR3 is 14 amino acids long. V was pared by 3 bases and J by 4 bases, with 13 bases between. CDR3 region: CAWSAGTGGNTIYF. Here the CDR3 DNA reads TGTGCCTGGAGCGCCGGGACTGGGGGAAACACCATATATTTT.

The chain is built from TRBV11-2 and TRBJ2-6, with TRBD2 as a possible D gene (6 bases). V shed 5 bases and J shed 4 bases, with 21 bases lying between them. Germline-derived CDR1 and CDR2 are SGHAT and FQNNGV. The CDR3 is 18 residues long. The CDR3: CASSLGTAGVPGANVLTF. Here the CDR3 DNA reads TGTGCCAGCAGCCTAGGGACTGCCGGAGTTCCCGGGGCCAACGTCCTGACTTTC. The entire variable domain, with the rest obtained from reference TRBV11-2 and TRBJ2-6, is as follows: EAGVAQSPRYKIIEKRQSVAFWCNPISGHATLYWYQQILGQGPKLLIQFQNNGVVDDSQLPKDRFSAERLKGVDSTLKIQPAKLEDSAVYLCASSLGTAGVPGANVLTFGAGSRLTVL.

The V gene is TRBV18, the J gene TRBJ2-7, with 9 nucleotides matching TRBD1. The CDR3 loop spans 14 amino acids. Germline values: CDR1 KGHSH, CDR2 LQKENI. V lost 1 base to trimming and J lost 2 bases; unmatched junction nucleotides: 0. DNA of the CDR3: TGTGCCAGCTCACCACGACAGGGGGCCTACGAGCAGTACTTC. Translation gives CASSPRQGAYEQYF.

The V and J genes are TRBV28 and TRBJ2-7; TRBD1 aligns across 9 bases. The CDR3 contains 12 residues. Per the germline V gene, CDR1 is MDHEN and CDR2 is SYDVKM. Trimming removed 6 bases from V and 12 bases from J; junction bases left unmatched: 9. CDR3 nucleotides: TGTGCCAGCAGCGAACGGGACAGGGATCCGTACTTC. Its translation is CASSERDRDPYF.

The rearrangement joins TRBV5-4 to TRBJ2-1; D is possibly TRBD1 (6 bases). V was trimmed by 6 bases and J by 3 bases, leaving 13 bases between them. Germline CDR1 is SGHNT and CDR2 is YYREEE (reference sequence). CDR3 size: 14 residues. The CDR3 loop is CASTPGQSYNEQFF. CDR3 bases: TGTGCCAGCACCCCAGGACAGAGCTACAATGAGCAGTTCTTC.

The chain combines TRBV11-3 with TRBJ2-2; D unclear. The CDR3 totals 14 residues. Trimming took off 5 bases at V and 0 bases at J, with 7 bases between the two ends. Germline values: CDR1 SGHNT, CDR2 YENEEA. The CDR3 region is CASSPATNTGELFF. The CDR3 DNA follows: TGTGCCAGCAGCCCCGCTACGAACACCGGGGAGCTGTTTTTT. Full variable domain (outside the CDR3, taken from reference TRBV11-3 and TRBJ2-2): EAGVVQSPRYKIIEKKQPVAFWCNPISGHNTLYWYLQNLGQGPELLIRYENEEAVDDSQLPKDRFSAERLKGVDSTLKIQPAELGDSAVYLCASSPATNTGELFFGEGSRLTVL.

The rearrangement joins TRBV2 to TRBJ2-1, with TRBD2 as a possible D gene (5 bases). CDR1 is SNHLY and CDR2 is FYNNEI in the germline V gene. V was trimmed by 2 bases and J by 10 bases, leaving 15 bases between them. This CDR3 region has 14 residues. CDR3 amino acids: CASSEMAGRGEQFF. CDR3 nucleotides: TGTGCCAGCAGTGAAATGGCTGGCCGAGGGGAGCAGTTCTTC.